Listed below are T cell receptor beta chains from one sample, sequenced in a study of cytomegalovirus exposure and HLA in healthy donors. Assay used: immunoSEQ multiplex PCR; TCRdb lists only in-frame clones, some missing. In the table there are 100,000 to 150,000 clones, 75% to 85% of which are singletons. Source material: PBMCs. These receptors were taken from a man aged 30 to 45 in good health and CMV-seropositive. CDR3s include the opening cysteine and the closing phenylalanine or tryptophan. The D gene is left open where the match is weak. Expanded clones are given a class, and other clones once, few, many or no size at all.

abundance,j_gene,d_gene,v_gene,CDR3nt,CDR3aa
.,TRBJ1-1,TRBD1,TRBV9,TGTGCCAGCAGCCCCAGGGGGCTGTTAATGAACACTGAAGCTTTCTTT,CASSPRGLLMNTEAFF
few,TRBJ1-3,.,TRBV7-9,TGTGCCAGCAGCTTAGTAGCGGCCCTGGAGAACACCATATATTTT,CASSLVAALENTIYF
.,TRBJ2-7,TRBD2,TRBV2,TGTGCCAGCAGAGAAACTAGCGGGGGTTACGAGCAGTACTTC,CASRETSGGYEQYF
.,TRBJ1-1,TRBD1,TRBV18,TGTGCCAGCTCGTCACAGGGGACGGAGGGAACTTTCTTT,CASSSQGTEGTFF
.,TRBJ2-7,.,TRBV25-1,TGTGCCAGCAGTGAACCCGGGGACTCCTACGAGCAGTACTTC,CASSEPGDSYEQYF
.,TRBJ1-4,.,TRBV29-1,TGCAGCGCTCAACAGTGGGGGGATGGTGAAAAACTGTTTTTT,CSAQQWGDGEKLFF
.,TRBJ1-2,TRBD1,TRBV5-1,TGCGCCACCAGAGCGGGACAGGGGCATGGCTACACCTTC,CATRAGQGHGYTF
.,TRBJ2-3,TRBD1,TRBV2,TGTGCCAGCCTACCCAGGACAGGGGCAGATACGCAGTATTTT,CASLPRTGADTQYF
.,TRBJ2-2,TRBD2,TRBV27,TGTGCCAGCAGTTTGAGGAGACTAGCGGGGGGGCGGGACACCGGGGAGCTGTTTTTT,CASSLRRLAGGRDTGELFF
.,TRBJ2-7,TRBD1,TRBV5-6,TGTGCCAGCAGCCCGGGGGGACAGGGAGCCTACGAGCAGTACTTC,CASSPGGQGAYEQYF
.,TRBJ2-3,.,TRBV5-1,TGCGCCAGCAGCTTTCGGGCAGATACGCAGTATTTT,CASSFRADTQYF
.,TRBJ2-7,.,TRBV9,TGTGCCAGCAGCCCCCGCGGTTTCGAGCAGTACTTC,CASSPRGFEQYF
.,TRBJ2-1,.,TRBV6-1,TGTGCCAGCAGTTTTACAGGGACCAATGAGCAGTTCTTC,CASSFTGTNEQFF
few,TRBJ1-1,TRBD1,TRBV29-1,TGCAGCGTTGAACCACAGGGGCAGACGAACACTGAAGCTTTCTTT,CSVEPQGQTNTEAFF
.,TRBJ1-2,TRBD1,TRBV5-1,TGCGCCAGCAGCGCGAGGACAGGGCTTAACTATGGCTACACCTTC,CASSARTGLNYGYTF
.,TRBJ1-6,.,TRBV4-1,TGCGCCAGCAGCCAAGACTCAATAAAACAGGGTTTTAATTCACCCCTCCACTTT,CASSQDSIKQGFNSPLHF
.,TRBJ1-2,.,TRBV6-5,TGTGCCAGCAGTTTCCACGGCGACAAAGCACTTAGGGGCTACACCTTC,CASSFHGDKALRGYTF
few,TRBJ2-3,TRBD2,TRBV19,TGTGCCAGTAGTCAGGGACTAGCGGGGGGCCACACAGATACGCAGTATTTT,CASSQGLAGGHTDTQYF
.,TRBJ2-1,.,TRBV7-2,TGTGCCAGCAGGGCCGGGGGACCCTACAATGAGCAGTTCTTC,CASRAGGPYNEQFF
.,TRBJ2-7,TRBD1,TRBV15,TGTGCCACCAGCAAAGGGACAGGGGGAGTATTTTCCTACGAGCAGTACTTC,CATSKGTGGVFSYEQYF
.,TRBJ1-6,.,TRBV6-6,TGTGCCAGCAGTTACTCTCCCCCCACCGAAGCGTACCCCCTCCACTTT,CASSYSPPTEAYPLHF
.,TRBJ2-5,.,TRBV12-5,TGTGCTAGTGGTCTCGGGACATCCGGGGAGACCCAGTACTTC,CASGLGTSGETQYF
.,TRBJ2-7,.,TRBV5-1,TGCGCCAGCAGCTCTCGCGCCGGCTACGAGCAGTACTTC,CASSSRAGYEQYF
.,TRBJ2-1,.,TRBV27,TGTGCCAGCAGCCCCCTTAGCGCTATCTCCTACAATGAGCAGTTCTTC,CASSPLSAISYNEQFF
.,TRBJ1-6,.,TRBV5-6,TGTGCCAGCAGCTTCGGAAACAGGGTTTGGAATTCACCCCTCCACTTT,CASSFGNRVWNSPLHF
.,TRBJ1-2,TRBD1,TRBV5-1,TGCGCCAGCAGCTTGGGACAGGGCGCTGGCTATGGCTACACCTTC,CASSLGQGAGYGYTF
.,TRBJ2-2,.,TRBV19,TGTGCCAGTAGTCTCTATAGCACCGGGGAGCTGTTTTTT,CASSLYSTGELFF
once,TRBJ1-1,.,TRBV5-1,TGCGCCAGCAGCTTGGCTGGTCCCCCTATGAACACTGAAGCTTTCTTT,CASSLAGPPMNTEAFF
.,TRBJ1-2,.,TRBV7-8,TGTGCCAGCAGCTTAGCCTCTCAGTATGGCTACACCTTC,CASSLASQYGYTF
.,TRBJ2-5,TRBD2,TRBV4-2,TGTGCCAGCAGCCCGGGGGGGGAGGGGAGTCAGCAGTACTTC,CASSPGGEGSQQYF
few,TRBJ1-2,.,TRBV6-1,TGTGCCAGCAGTGAAACTATTAGTCATGGCTACACCTTC,CASSETISHGYTF
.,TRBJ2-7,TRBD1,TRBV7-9,TGTTCCAGCAGCCCCTGGCCAGGGGGTGTGTTCTCCAACCGCGGCGAGCAGTACTTC,CSSSPWPGGVFSNRGEQYF